The next 17 T cell receptor beta chains were all read from a single sample in a study of blood T cell repertoires in COVID-19 (dated by TCRdb to the early 2020s). The method behind the library was the immunoSEQ multiplex PCR assay. The table was pulled from immuneACCESS by TCRdb, which kept in-frame rearrangements only. Such tables lose some clones; where checked, under half of the loss comes from unresolved V genes, and the rest has no known cause. The sample table holds approximately 310,000 clones, of which 70% to 90% were seen once. The ten largest clones take up around 8% of the sample. The sequenced sample consisted of peripheral blood. These receptors originate from a woman aged 45-65 years who had recovered from COVID-19.

The chain uses TRBV7-2 and TRBJ1-2, with D uncertain. The CDR3 runs 12 residues. CDR1 SGHTA and CDR2 FQGNSA come from the germline V gene. Between the trimmed V and J ends, which lost 1 base and 8 bases, there was a span of 8 bases. The CDR3 DNA sequence: TGTGCCAGCAGCTTAGACATTGGCGGCTACACCTTC. Translating gives CASSLDIGGYTF.

This chain joins TRBV6-5 and TRBJ2-7, with 7 bases matching TRBD1. CDR1 is MNHEY, CDR2 SVGAGI, per germline. The CDR3 extends over 12 amino acids. V was clipped by 6 bases and J by 6 bases; unmatched bases: 5. The CDR3 sequence is CASRDRAGEQYF. The CDR3, as DNA: TGTGCCAGCAGAGACAGGGCGGGCGAGCAGTACTTC.

This chain joins TRBV9 and TRBJ1-4, with D possibly matching TRBD1 (6 bases). This CDR3 has 13 residues. The ends were cut back, 3 bases at V and 13 bases at J, with 16 bases in the middle. Germline assignment: CDR1 SGDLS and CDR2 YYNGEE. CDR3 nucleotide sequence: TGTGCCAGCAGCGATGGGACGGCGACAGGACTGTTTTTT. It translates to CASSDGTATGLFF.

This clone was detected only once. The rearrangement joins TRBV10-3 to TRBJ1-2; 8 positions match TRBD1. In germline, CDR1 is ENHRY, CDR2 SYGVKD. This CDR3 contains 14 residues. The CDR3 nucleotides read TGTGCGATTGACCCAGGGGGCGGCTATGGTGGCTACACCTTC. Residues: CAIDPGGGYGGYTF.

The rearrangement joins TRBV5-8 to TRBJ2-3; possibly TRBD1 for D (6 bases). The ends were cut back, 1 base at V and 4 bases at J, with 10 bases in the middle. The CDR3 extends over 14 amino acids. Germline V gene sequence: CDR1 SGHTS, CDR2 YDEGEE. The CDR3 region has the DNA TGTGCCAGCAGCTTGAGACAGGTTCCAGATACGCAGTATTTT. Translated: CASSLRQVPDTQYF.

V and J are TRBV6-5 and TRBJ2-5; TRBD1 matches 7 bases. With V trimmed by 7 bases and J by 7 bases, 9 bases remained unmatched. In germline, CDR1 is MNHEY, CDR2 SVGAGI. The CDR3 consists of 13 residues. In DNA, the CDR3 is TGTGCCAGCACCCCGAGCCAGGGGGTGACCCAGTACTTC. It yields the protein CASTPSQGVTQYF.

This CDR3 reads CATSKQGSHGYTF. The DNA of the CDR3 is TGTGCCACCAGCAAACAGGGATCTCATGGCTACACCTTC. J is TRBJ1-2 and V is TRBV15, with D maybe TRBD1 (6 bases). In germline, CDR1 is LNHNV, CDR2 YYDKDF (reference sequence). V lost 4 bases and J lost 6, with 12 bases in between. The CDR3 is made up of 13 amino acids.

The chain recombines TRBV7-8 with TRBJ2-7; 11 bases fit TRBD2. Per the germline V gene, CDR1 is SGHVS and CDR2 is FQNEAQ. The ends lost 5 bases at V and 2 bases at J; junction bases unmatched: 5. The CDR3 sequence is 15 residues long. The CDR3 DNA is TGTGCCAGCAGCCCAAGGACTAGCGGGCCCTACGAGCAGTACTTC. Protein product: CASSPRTSGPYEQYF.

The J gene is TRBJ1-1, the V gene TRBV19; 11 bases fit TRBD1. Germline V gives CDR1 LNHDA, CDR2 SQIVND (reference sequence). The J segment lost 10 bases and the V segment lost 1 base, leaving 2 bases of the junction unmatched. CDR3 length: 13 residues. Here the CDR3 DNA reads TGTGCCAGTAGTATAGCGGACAGGGGGCGAGCTTTCTTT. Its protein product is CASSIADRGRAFF.

This chain links TRBV21-1 with TRBJ2-1; TRBD2 reflects the table's D call only, with no check against the DNA. TRBV21-1 is a documented pseudogene. CDR3 length: 16 residues. The CDR3 is CASNPLASGREDEQFF. The CDR3 region has the DNA TGTGCCAGCAATCCTTTGGCTAGCGGGAGGGAGGATGAGCAGTTCTTC.

Here the CDR3 reads CATYRGDGNTIYF. The DNA for the CDR3 is TGTGCCACCTACCGGGGGGATGGAAACACCATATATTTT. This sequence joins TRBV6-5 and TRBJ1-3; TRBD1 might be the D (5 bases). V lost 10 bases, J lost 3 bases, and 13 bases lay in between. This CDR3 spans 13 amino acids. Germline values: CDR1 MNHEY, CDR2 SVGAGI.

The chain has TRBV7-9 and TRBJ2-3, with a tentative D call TRBD2 (6 bases). V was shortened by 1 base and J by 1 base, with 9 bases between the two germline ends. CDR1 and CDR2 (germline): SEHNR, FQNEAQ (reference sequence). CDR3 length equals 15 residues. The CDR3 sequence: CASSLVGGGTDTQYF. The CDR3 nucleotides are TGTGCCAGCAGCTTAGTCGGGGGAGGCACAGATACGCAGTATTTT.

The V call is TRBV4-1, the J call TRBJ1-1; 7 nucleotides line up with TRBD1. The V gene's germline CDR1 is MGHRA and CDR2 YSYEKL. The CDR3 loop spans 15 amino acids. J was trimmed by 6 bases and V by 0 bases; bases with no gene match: 7. The CDR3 reads CASSQDTQGEPEAFF. The CDR3 DNA follows: TGCGCCAGCAGCCAAGATACGCAGGGGGAGCCTGAAGCTTTCTTT.

V is TRBV30 and J is TRBJ2-5; TRBD1 matches at 9 bases. Trimming cost V 0 bases and J 2 bases; bases outside gene matches: 4. The CDR3 totals 15 residues. In germline, CDR1 is GTSNPN, CDR2 SVGIG (reference sequence). The CDR3 nucleotides are TGTGCCTGGAGTGTTGGGACAGGGATTCAAGAGACCCAGTACTTC. This codes for CAWSVGTGIQETQYF. Full variable domain (remainder filled in from reference TRBV30 and TRBJ2-5): SQTIHQWPATLVQPVGSPLSLECTVEGTSNPNLYWYRQAAGRGLQLLFYSVGIGQISSEVPQNLSASRPQDRQFILSSKKLLLSDSGFYLCAWSVGTGIQETQYFGPGTRLLVL.

The chain employs TRBV10-3 and TRBJ2-3; 7 bases line up with TRBD2. Trimming removed 2 bases from V and 1 base from J; junction bases left unmatched: 3. The CDR3 contains 15 residues. The germline V gene encodes CDR1 ENHRY and CDR2 SYGVKD. CDR3 in amino acids: CAISELAGGTDTQYF. The CDR3 nucleotides are TGTGCCATCAGTGAGCTGGCGGGGGGCACAGATACGCAGTATTTT.

A single count supports this clone. The CDR3 sequence: CASSLAHSDTQYF. The CDR3 DNA follows: TGTGCCAGCAGCTTAGCCCACTCAGATACGCAGTATTTT. V is TRBV11-2 and J is TRBJ2-3; D unclear. This CDR3 has 13 residues. The germline V gene encodes CDR1 SGHAT and CDR2 FQNNGV. Trimming cost V 1 base and J 4 bases, with 6 bases left between them. The complete variable domain, with remaining parts taken from reference TRBV11-2 and TRBJ2-3, reads EAGVAQSPRYKIIEKRQSVAFWCNPISGHATLYWYQQILGQGPKLLIQFQNNGVVDDSQLPKDRFSAERLKGVDSTLKIQPAKLEDSAVYLCASSLAHSDTQYFGPGTRLTVL.

The chain recombines TRBV10-3 with TRBJ1-1; a weak D match, TRBD1 (6 bases). Germline lookup yields CDR1 ENHRY and CDR2 SYGVKD. V lost 7 bases, J lost 4 bases, and 16 bases lay in between. There are 14 residues in the CDR3. The CDR3 coding sequence is TGTGCCATCACCGAAGGGGGGGAGGGCACTGAAGCTTTCTTT. Protein sequence: CAITEGGEGTEAFF.